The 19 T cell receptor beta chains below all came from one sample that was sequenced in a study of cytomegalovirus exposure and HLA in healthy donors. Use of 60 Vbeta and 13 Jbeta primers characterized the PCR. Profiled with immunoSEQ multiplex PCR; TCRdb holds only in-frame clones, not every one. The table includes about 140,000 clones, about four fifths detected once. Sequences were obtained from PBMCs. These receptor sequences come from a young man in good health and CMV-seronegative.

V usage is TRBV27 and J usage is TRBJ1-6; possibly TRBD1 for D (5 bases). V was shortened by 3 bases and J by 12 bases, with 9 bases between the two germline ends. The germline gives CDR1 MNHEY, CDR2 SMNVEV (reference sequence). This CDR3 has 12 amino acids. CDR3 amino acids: CASSFGGGPLHF. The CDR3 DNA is TGTGCCAGCAGTTTCGGCGGGGGACCCCTCCACTTT.

CDR3 in DNA: TGTGCCAGCAGTTCCATCAGTATGGGACAGGTGAACACTGAAGCTTTCTTT. It specifies CASSSISMGQVNTEAFF. The rearrangement joins TRBV28 to TRBJ1-1; 8 positions agree with TRBD1. Germline loops: CDR1 MDHEN, CDR2 SYDVKM. The CDR3 loop spans 17 amino acids. After removal of 4 bases from V and 0 bases from J, the junction contained 10 bases not matched to a gene. Together with reference TRBV28 and TRBJ1-1, the CDR3 gives the full variable domain: DVKVTQSSRYLVKRTGEKVFLECVQDMDHENMFWYRQDPGLGLRLIYFSYDVKMKEKGDIPEGYSVSREKKERFSLILESASTNQTSMYLCASSSISMGQVNTEAFFGQGTRLTVV.

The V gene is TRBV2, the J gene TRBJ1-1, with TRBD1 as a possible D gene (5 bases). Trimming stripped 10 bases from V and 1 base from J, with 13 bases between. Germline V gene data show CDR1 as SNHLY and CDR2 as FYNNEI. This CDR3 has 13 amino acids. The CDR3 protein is CATHWGENTEAFF. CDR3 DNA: TGTGCCACCCATTGGGGGGAGAACACTGAAGCTTTCTTT.

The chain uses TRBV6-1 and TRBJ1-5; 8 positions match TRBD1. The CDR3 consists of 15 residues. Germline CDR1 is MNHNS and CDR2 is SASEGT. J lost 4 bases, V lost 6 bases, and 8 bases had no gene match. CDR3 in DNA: TGTGCCAGCAGATCTGACAGGGGCCTTAATCAGCCCCAGCATTTT. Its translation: CASRSDRGLNQPQHF.

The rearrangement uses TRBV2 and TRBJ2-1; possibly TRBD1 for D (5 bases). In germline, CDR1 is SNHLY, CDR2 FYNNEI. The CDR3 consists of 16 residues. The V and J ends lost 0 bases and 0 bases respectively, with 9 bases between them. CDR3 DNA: TGTGCCAGCAGTGAAGCAGGGGTCAGCTCCTACAATGAGCAGTTCTTC. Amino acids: CASSEAGVSSYNEQFF. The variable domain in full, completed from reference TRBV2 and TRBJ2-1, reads EPEVTQTPSHQVTQMGQEVILRCVPISNHLYFYWYRQILGQKVEFLVSFYNNEISEKSEIFDDQFSVERPDGSNFTLKIRSTKLEDSAMYFCASSEAGVSSYNEQFFGPGTRLTVL.

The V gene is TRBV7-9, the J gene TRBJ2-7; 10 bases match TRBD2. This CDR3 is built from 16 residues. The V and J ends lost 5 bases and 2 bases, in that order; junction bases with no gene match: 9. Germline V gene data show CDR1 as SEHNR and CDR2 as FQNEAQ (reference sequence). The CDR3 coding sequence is TGTGCCAGCAGCCCCTTGATAGCGGGGGGTACCTACGAGCAGTACTTC. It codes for CASSPLIAGGTYEQYF.

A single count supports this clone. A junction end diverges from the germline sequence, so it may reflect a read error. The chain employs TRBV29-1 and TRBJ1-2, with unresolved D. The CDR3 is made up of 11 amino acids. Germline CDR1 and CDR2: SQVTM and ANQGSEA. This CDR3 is CSVGESDGYPF. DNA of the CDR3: TGCAGCGTTGGAGAGAGCGATGGCTACCCCTTC. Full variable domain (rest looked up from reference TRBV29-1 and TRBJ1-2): SAVISQKPSRDICQRGTSLTIQCQVDSQVTMMFWYRQQPGQSLTLIATANQGSEATYESGFVIDKFPISRPNLTFSTLTVSNMSPEDSSIYLCSVGESDGYPFGSGTRLTVV.

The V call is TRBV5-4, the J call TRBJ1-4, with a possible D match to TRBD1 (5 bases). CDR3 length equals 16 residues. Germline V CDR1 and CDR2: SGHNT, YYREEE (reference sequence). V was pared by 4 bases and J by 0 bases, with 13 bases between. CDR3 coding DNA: TGTGCCAGCAGCAAAGCAGGGTTTCCAACTAATGAAAAACTGTTTTTT. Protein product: CASSKAGFPTNEKLFF.

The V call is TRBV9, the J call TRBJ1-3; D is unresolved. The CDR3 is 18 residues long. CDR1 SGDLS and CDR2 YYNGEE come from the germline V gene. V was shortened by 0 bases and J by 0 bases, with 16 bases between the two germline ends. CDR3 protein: CASSVAPLTGSSGNTIYF. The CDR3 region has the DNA TGTGCCAGCAGCGTAGCCCCCCTCACTGGGAGCTCTGGAAACACCATATATTTT.

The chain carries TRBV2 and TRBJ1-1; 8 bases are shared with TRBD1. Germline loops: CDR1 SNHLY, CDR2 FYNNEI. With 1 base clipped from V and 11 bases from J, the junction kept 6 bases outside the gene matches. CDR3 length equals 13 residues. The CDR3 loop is CASSEGQGIGAFF. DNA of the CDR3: TGTGCCAGCAGTGAAGGACAGGGGATTGGGGCTTTCTTT.

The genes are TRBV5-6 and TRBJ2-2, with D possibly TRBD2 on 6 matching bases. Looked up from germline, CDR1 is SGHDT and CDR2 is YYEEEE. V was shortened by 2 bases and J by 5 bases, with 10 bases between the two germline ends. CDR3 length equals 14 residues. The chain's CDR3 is CASSFWGVTGELFF. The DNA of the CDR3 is TGTGCCAGCAGCTTTTGGGGGGTAACCGGGGAGCTGTTTTTT.

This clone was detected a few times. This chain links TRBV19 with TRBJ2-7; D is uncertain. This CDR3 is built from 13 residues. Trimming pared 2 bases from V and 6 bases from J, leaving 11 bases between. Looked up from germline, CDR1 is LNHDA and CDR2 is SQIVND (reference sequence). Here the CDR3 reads CASSINGVAEQYF. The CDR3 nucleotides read TGTGCCAGTAGTATAAATGGTGTGGCCGAGCAGTACTTC. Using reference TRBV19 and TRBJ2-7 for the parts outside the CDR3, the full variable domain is DGGITQSPKYLFRKEGQNVTLSCEQNLNHDAMYWYRQDPGQGLRLIYYSQIVNDFQKGDIAEGYSVSREKKESFPLTVTSAQKNPTAFYLCASSINGVAEQYFGPGTRLTVT.

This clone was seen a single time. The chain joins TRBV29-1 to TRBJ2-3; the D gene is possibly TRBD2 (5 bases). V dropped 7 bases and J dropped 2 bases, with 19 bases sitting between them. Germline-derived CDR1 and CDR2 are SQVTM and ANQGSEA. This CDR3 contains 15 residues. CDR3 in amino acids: CSAVRTQILTDTQYF. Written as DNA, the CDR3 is TGCAGCGCCGTTAGGACTCAGATACTCACAGATACGCAGTATTTT.

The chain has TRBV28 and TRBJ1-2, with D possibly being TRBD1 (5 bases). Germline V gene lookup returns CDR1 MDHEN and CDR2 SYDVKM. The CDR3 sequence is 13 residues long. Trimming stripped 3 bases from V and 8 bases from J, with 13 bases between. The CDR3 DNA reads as TGTGCCAGCAGTTTGTTAGGGGTTGGCGGCTACACCTTC. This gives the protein CASSLLGVGGYTF.

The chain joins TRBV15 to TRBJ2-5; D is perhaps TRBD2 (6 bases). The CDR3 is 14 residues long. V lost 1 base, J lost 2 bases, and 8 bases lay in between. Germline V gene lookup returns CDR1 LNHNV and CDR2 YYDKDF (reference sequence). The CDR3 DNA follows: TGTGCCACCAGCAGAGCTCTAGCGCAAGAGACCCAGTACTTC. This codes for CATSRALAQETQYF.

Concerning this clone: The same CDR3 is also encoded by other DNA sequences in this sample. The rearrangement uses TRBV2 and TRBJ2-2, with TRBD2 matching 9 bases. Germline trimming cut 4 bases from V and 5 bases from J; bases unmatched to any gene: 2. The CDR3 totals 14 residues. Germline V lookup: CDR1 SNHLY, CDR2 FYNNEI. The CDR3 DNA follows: TGTGCCAGCAGTGGGCTAGCGGGGACCGGGGAGCTGTTTTTT. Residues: CASSGLAGTGELFF.

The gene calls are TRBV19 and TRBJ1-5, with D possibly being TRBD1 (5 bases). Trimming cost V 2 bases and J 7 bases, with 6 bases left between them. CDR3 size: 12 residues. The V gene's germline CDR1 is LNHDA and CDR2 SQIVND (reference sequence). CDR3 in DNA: TGTGCCAGTAGTATAAGGGGACAGCCCCAGCATTTT. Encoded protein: CASSIRGQPQHF.

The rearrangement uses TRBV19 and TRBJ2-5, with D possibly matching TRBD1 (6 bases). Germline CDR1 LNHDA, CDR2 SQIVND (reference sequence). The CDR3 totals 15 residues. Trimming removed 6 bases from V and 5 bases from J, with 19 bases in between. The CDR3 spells CASRDTGFSSETQYF. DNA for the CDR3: TGTGCCAGTAGGGACACAGGGTTTTCCTCGGAGACCCAGTACTTC.

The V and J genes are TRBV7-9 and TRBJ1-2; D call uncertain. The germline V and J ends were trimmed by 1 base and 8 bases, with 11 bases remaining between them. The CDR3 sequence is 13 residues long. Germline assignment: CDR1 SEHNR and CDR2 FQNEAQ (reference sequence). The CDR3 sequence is CASSLGRVGGYTF. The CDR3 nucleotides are TGTGCCAGCAGCTTAGGGAGGGTAGGCGGCTACACCTTC.